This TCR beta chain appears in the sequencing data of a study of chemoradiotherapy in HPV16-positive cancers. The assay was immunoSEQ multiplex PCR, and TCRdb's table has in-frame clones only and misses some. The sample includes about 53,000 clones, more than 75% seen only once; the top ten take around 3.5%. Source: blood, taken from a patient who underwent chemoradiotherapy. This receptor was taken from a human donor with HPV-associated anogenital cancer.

The CDR3 sequence: CASSVGEPRVFSNQPQHF. The CDR3 bases are TGTGCCAGCAGTGTTGGTGAGCCTCGGGTGTTTAGCAATCAGCCCCAGCATTTT. V usage is TRBV6-4 and J usage is TRBJ1-5, with D unclear. Germline CDR1 MRHNA, CDR2 SNTAGT. The CDR3 runs 18 residues. V was cut by 4 bases and J by 0 bases, with 19 bases left in between.